There are many counts of the clone carrying this T cell receptor (beta chain). From germline, CDR1 is SQVTM and CDR2 ANQGSEA. V was clipped by 4 bases and J by 8 bases; unmatched bases: 10. CDR3 length equals 14 residues. An approximately 10 ml volume of fresh peripheral blood provided the PBMCs. RNA transcripts provided the source from which TCR beta CDR3 regions were amplified. The study used the HTBI primer set for a first-round RT-PCR of the TCR CDR3. Via MiXCR, TCRdb re-called the multiplex PCR reads, giving one row per CDR3 protein. The profile covers about 250,000 distinct CDR3 sequences, with 24% appearing a single time and 35% taken by the ten largest. These data are taken from a study of T cells in Graves' hyperthyroidism and ophthalmopathy.

The sequence was obtained from a woman aged 40 to 50 with Graves' ophthalmopathy. Sequencing was carried out using blood. This chain joins TRBV29-1 and TRBJ1-1; 10 nucleotides match TRBD1. The CDR3: CSVARPGQGNEAFF. The CDR3 coding sequence is TGCAGCGTTGCTCGTCCGGGACAGGGGAACGAAGCTTTCTTT. Drawing the rest from reference TRBV29-1 and TRBJ1-1, the complete variable domain is SAVISQKPSRDICQRGTSLTIQCQVDSQVTMMFWYRQQPGQSLTLIATANQGSEATYESGFVIDKFPISRPNLTFSTLTVSNMSPEDSSIYLCSVARPGQGNEAFFGQGTRLTVV.